Shown below are 21 T cell receptor beta chains from a single sample sequenced in a study of T cell responses to AZD1222 COVID-19 vaccine. This table comes from immunoSEQ multiplex PCR, and its TCRdb copy is limited to in-frame clones, with some not included. This table holds approximately 100,000 clones, 85% to 95% found once. The sequenced sample was peripheral blood, obtained on day 0 of AZD1222 vaccination. Receptors originate from an adult in good health.

This chain links TRBV7-9 with TRBJ2-7, with 9 bases fitting TRBD2. V lost 0 bases, J lost 11 bases, and 5 bases stayed unmatched. Germline CDR1 and CDR2: SEHNR and FQNEAQ (reference sequence). The CDR3 length is 13 residues. The CDR3 sequence is CASSLASSGEKYF. The DNA for the CDR3 is TGTGCCAGCAGCTTAGCGTCTAGCGGGGAGAAGTACTTC.

The rearrangement links TRBV25-1 to TRBJ1-4; D is unclear. There are 11 residues in the CDR3. CDR1 and CDR2 from the germline V gene are MGHDK and SYGVNS. V lost 5 bases, J lost 4 bases, and 2 bases lay in between. The CDR3 sequence is CASSFNEKLFF. The CDR3 nucleotides read TGTGCCAGCAGTTTTAATGAAAAACTGTTTTTT.

The CDR3: CSVEAGMGEKLFF. CDR3 in DNA: TGCAGCGTTGAAGCAGGGATGGGTGAAAAACTGTTTTTT. V gene TRBV29-1 combines with J gene TRBJ1-4, with TRBD1 as a possible D gene (5 bases). Trimming stripped 1 base from V and 7 bases from J, with 10 bases between. The CDR3 spans 13 residues. Germline CDR1 and CDR2: SQVTM and ANQGSEA.

The genes are TRBV12-5 and TRBJ2-3, with unresolved D. Germline lookup yields CDR1 LGHNT and CDR2 FRNRAP. V was pared by 1 base and J by 0 bases, with 5 bases between. The CDR3 has 14 amino acids. The DNA of the CDR3 is TGTGCTAGTGGTTTGGCCCTAAGCACAGATACGCAGTATTTT. This codes for CASGLALSTDTQYF.

The CDR3 protein is CASRAGVFGNTIYF. CDR3 sequence (DNA): TGTGCCAGTAGGGCAGGGGTTTTTGGAAACACCATATATTTT. This chain uses TRBV27 with TRBJ1-3; maybe TRBD1 (6 bases). This CDR3 region has 14 residues. Trimming shortened V by 9 bases and J by 3 bases, and 15 bases separated the two germline ends. Germline assignment: CDR1 MNHEY and CDR2 SMNVEV (reference sequence).

The chain uses TRBV6-2 or TRBV6-3 and TRBJ2-7; 10 bases map to TRBD2. The V gene's germline CDR1 is MNHEY and CDR2 SVGEGT. The CDR3 covers 14 residues. V gave up 6 bases and J gave up 2 bases; unmatched junction bases: 4. Written as DNA, the CDR3 is TGTGCCAGCAGCCGTGGACTAGCGGCCTACGAGCAGTACTTC. Protein sequence: CASSRGLAAYEQYF.

The rearrangement uses TRBV7-3 and TRBJ2-7; D remains ambiguous. Trimming removed 0 bases from V and 4 bases from J, with 7 bases in between. This CDR3 region has 13 residues. Germline assignment: CDR1 SGHTA and CDR2 FQGTGA. Here the CDR3 DNA reads TGTGCCAGCAGCTTAACTTTTGGTTACGAGCAGTACTTC. Its translation: CASSLTFGYEQYF.

V is TRBV10-3 and J is TRBJ2-7; D may be TRBD2 (5 bases). Trimming took off 4 bases at V and 4 bases at J, with 14 bases between the two ends. Germline lookup yields CDR1 ENHRY and CDR2 SYGVKD. CDR3 length equals 14 residues. The CDR3 loop is CAISAGVGPYEQYF. For the CDR3, the DNA is TGTGCCATCAGTGCCGGGGTGGGTCCGTACGAGCAGTACTTC.

CDR3 nucleotide sequence: TGTGCCAGCAGCTTAACCCCAACCGGTGCGGCTGAAAAACTGTTTTTT. Protein: CASSLTPTGAAEKLFF. The chain employs TRBV7-9 and TRBJ1-4; D remains ambiguous. V was clipped by 2 bases and J by 7 bases, with 17 bases between them. The CDR3 covers 16 residues. Per the germline V gene, CDR1 is SEHNR and CDR2 is FQNEAQ (reference sequence).

A single count supports this clone. V is TRBV2 and J is TRBJ1-2; TRBD1 agrees at 7 bases. CDR1 is SNHLY and CDR2 is FYNNEI in the germline V gene. The CDR3 contains 13 residues. J gave up 8 bases and V 5 bases, and 8 bases lay outside the gene matches. This CDR3 is CASSTQTGKGYTF. In nucleotides, the CDR3 is TGTGCCAGCAGTACACAGACAGGGAAGGGCTACACCTTC.

This chain joins TRBV6-4 and TRBJ1-6; D ambiguous. Deletions cut 4 bases from V and 6 bases from J, with 7 bases between. CDR1 is MRHNA and CDR2 is SNTAGT in the germline V gene. The CDR3 spans 13 residues. The CDR3 protein is CASSVTLNSPLHF. CDR3 in DNA: TGTGCCAGCAGTGTGACACTTAATTCACCCCTCCACTTT.

The chain couples TRBV19 to TRBJ1-1; TRBD1 is a possible D gene (6 bases). Between the trimmed V and J ends, which lost 5 bases and 1 base, there was a span of 14 bases. There are 15 residues in the CDR3. Germline V CDR1 and CDR2: LNHDA, SQIVND (reference sequence). CDR3 region: CASSAGQYENTEAFF. CDR3 sequence (DNA): TGTGCCAGTAGTGCAGGACAGTACGAGAACACTGAAGCTTTCTTT.

The chain is built from TRBV28 and TRBJ2-3, with D perhaps being TRBD1 or TRBD2 (5 bases each). The V end was cut by 6 bases, the J end by 0 bases, with 16 bases between. This CDR3 comprises 16 residues. The germline gives CDR1 MDHEN, CDR2 SYDVKM. Here the CDR3 DNA reads TGTGCCAGCAGCCCCAGTGGGACCTATAGCACAGATACGCAGTATTTT. Protein sequence: CASSPSGTYSTDTQYF.

The gene calls are TRBV28 and TRBJ1-4; D is unresolved. The CDR3 has 13 amino acids. Germline V gene sequence: CDR1 MDHEN, CDR2 SYDVKM. Trimming stripped 3 bases from V and 7 bases from J, with 9 bases between. CDR3 amino acids: CASSFIPIEKLFF. The CDR3 nucleotides are TGTGCCAGCAGTTTCATCCCCATTGAAAAACTGTTTTTT.

The CDR3 reads CASSIAPMNYGYTF. In nucleotides, the CDR3 is TGTGCCAGTAGTATAGCCCCTATGAACTATGGCTACACCTTC. The V call is TRBV19, the J call TRBJ1-2; no definite D call. CDR1 and CDR2 from the germline V gene are LNHDA and SQIVND (reference sequence). CDR3 length equals 14 residues. V was clipped by 1 base and J by 2 bases, with 8 bases between them. Full variable domain (outside the CDR3, taken from reference TRBV19 and TRBJ1-2): DGGITQSPKYLFRKEGQNVTLSCEQNLNHDAMYWYRQDPGQGLRLIYYSQIVNDFQKGDIAEGYSVSREKKESFPLTVTSAQKNPTAFYLCASSIAPMNYGYTFGSGTRLTVV.

The table lists this clone with a count of one. CDR3 amino acids: CASSQEGGQGIYTF. The CDR3 DNA follows: TGTGCCAGCAGCCAAGAAGGTGGGCAGGGGATCTACACCTTC. The chain uses TRBV3-1 (or the pseudogene TRBV3-2) and TRBJ1-2; a possible D gene is TRBD1 (6 bases). The CDR3 is 14 amino acids. Trimming left V 0 bases short and J 10 bases short, with 15 bases between. Germline V gives CDR1 LGHDT, CDR2 YNNKEL (reference sequence).

V is TRBV6-6 and J is TRBJ1-1, with a possible D match to TRBD1 (5 bases). Trimming left V 7 bases short and J 5 bases short, with 14 bases between. The CDR3 runs to 13 residues. Germline V CDR1 and CDR2: MNHNY, SVGAGI (reference sequence). CDR3 coding DNA: TGTGCCAGCAAGGTTGGGGGGATTACTGAAGCTTTCTTT. Amino acid sequence: CASKVGGITEAFF.

The chain combines TRBV2 with TRBJ2-7, with D perhaps TRBD1 or TRBD2 (5 bases each). The CDR3 totals 10 residues. Germline assignment: CDR1 SNHLY and CDR2 FYNNEI. The V end lost 7 bases, the J end lost 7 bases, and 8 bases lay between the germline ends. DNA for the CDR3: TGTGCCAGCAAGAGGGGTGAGCAGTACTTC. It codes for CASKRGEQYF.

The V gene is TRBV4-2, the J gene TRBJ2-7; TRBD2 might be the D (5 bases). V was trimmed by 0 bases and J by 6 bases, leaving 12 bases between them. Germline-derived CDR1 and CDR2 are LGHNA and YNFKEQ. This CDR3 has 14 residues. As DNA, the CDR3 is TGTGCCAGCAGCCAAGAGCGGCTAGCCGGCGAGCAGTACTTC. Amino acid sequence: CASSQERLAGEQYF.

CDR3 nucleotides: TGTGCCAGCAGCTTATCAGGACAGGGGAGGGATGGCTACACCTTC. Translated: CASSLSGQGRDGYTF. V usage is TRBV7-2 and J usage is TRBJ1-2, with TRBD1 identical over 9 bases. Germline V gene data show CDR1 as SGHTA and CDR2 as FQGNSA. J was trimmed by 6 bases and V by 2 bases; bases with no gene match: 7. The CDR3 spans 15 residues.

J is TRBJ1-1 and V is TRBV9; TRBD1 might be the D (6 bases). V was cut by 3 bases and J by 5 bases, with 20 bases left in between. The germline V gene has CDR1 SGDLS and CDR2 YYNGEE. The CDR3 extends over 16 amino acids. The chain's CDR3 is CASSGRAGITGTEAFF. CDR3 bases: TGTGCCAGCAGCGGCCGAGCGGGGATCACAGGGACTGAAGCTTTCTTT.